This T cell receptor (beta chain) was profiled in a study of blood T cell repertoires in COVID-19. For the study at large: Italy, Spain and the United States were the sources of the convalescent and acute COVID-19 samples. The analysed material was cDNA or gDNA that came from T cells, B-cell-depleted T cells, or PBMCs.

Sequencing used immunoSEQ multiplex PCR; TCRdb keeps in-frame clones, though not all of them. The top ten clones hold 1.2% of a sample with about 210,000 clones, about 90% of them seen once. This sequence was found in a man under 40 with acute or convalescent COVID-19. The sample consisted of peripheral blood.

CDR3 protein: CASSNGTGGSSPLHF. In DNA form, the CDR3 reads TGCGCCAGCAGCAATGGGACAGGGGGTAGTTCACCCCTCCACTTT. The chain employs TRBV5-1 and TRBJ1-6; 11 bases align to TRBD1. V gave up 4 bases and J gave up 9 bases; unmatched junction bases: 6. Germline V CDR1 and CDR2: SGHRS, YFSETQ. The CDR3 is made up of 15 amino acids.